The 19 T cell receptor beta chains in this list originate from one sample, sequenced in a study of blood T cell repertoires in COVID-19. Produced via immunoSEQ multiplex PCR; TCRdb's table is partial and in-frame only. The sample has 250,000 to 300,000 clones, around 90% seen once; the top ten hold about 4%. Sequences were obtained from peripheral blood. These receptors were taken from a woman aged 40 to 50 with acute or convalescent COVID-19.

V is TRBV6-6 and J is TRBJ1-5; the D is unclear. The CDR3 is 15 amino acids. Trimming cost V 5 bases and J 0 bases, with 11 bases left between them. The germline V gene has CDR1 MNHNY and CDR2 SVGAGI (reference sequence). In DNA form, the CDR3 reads TGTGCCAGCAGTGTACTCCGTAATAGCAATCAGCCCCAGCATTTT. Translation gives CASSVLRNSNQPQHF.

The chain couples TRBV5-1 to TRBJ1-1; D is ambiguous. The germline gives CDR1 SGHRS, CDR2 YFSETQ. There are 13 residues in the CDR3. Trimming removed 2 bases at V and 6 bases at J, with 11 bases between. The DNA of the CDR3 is TGCGCCAGCAGCTTCATTAGTTCCGCTGAAGCTTTCTTT. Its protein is CASSFISSAEAFF.

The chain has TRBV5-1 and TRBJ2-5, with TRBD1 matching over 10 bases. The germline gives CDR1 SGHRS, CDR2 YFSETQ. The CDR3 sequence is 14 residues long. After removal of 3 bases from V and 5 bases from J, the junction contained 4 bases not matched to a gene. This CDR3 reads CASSWGQGRETQYF. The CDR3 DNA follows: TGCGCCAGCAGCTGGGGACAGGGGAGGGAGACCCAGTACTTC.

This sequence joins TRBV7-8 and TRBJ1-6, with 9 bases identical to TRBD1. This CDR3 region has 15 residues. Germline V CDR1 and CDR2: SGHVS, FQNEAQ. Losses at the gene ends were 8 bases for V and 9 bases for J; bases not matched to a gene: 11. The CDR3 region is CASRSPGQGTSPLHF. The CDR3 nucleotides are TGTGCCAGCCGAAGTCCGGGACAGGGTACTTCACCCCTCCACTTT.

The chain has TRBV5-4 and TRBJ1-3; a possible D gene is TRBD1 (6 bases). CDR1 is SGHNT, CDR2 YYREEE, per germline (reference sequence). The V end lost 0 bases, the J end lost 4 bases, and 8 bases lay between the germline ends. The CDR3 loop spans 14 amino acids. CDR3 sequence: CASSLAGGGNTIYF. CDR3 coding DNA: TGTGCCAGCAGCTTGGCGGGGGGCGGAAACACCATATATTTT.

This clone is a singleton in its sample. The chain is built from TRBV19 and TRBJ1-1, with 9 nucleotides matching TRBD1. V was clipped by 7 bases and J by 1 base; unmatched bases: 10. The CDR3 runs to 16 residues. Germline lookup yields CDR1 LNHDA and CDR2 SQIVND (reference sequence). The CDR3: CASKIRRGQGNTEAFF. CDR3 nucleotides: TGTGCCAGTAAAATAAGGAGGGGACAGGGGAACACTGAAGCTTTCTTT.

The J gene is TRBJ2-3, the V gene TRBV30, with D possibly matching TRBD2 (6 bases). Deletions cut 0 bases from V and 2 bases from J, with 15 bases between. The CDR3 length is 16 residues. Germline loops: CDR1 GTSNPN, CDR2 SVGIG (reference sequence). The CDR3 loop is CAWSVPGVGVTDTQYF. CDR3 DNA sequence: TGTGCCTGGAGTGTACCGGGGGTTGGGGTCACAGATACGCAGTATTTT.

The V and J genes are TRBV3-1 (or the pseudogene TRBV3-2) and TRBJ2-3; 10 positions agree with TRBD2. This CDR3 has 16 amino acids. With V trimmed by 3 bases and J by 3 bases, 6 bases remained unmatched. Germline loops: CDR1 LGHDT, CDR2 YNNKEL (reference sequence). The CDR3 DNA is TGTGCCAGCAGCCACCCCGGGACTAGCGTAACAGATACGCAGTATTTT. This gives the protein CASSHPGTSVTDTQYF.

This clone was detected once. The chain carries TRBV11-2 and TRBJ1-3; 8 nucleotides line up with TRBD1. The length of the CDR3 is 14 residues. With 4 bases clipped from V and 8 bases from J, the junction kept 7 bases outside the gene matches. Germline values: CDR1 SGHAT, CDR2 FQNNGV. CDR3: CASSSIQTGDTIYF. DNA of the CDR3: TGTGCCAGCAGCTCGATCCAGACAGGGGACACCATATATTTT.

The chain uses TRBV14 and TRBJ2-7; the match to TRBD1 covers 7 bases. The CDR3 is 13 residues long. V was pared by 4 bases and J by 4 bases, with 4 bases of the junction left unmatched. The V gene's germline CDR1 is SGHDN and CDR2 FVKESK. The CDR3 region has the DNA TGTGCCAGCAGCCGGGACAGCAATTACGAGCAGTACGTC. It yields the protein CASSRDSNYEQYV.

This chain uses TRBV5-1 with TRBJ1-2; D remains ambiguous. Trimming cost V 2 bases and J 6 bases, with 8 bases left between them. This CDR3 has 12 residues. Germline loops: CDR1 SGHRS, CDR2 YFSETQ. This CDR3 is CASSFSGDGYTF. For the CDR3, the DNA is TGCGCCAGCAGCTTCTCCGGGGATGGCTACACCTTC.

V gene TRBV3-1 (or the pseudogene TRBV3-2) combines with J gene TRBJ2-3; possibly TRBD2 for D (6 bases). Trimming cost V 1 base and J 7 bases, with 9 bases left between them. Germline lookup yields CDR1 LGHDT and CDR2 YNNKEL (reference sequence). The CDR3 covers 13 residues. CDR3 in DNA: TGTGCCAGCAGCCAAGGGCGGGAATATACGCAGTATTTT. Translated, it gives CASSQGREYTQYF.

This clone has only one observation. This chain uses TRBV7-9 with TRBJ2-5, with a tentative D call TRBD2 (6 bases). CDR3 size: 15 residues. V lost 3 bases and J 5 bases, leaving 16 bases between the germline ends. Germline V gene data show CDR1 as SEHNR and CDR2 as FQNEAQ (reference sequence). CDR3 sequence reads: CASSLGGNRVETQYF. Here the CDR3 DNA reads TGTGCCAGCAGCTTGGGGGGAAATAGGGTGGAGACCCAGTACTTC. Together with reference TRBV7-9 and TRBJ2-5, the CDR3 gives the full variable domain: DTGVSQNPRHKITKRGQNVTFRCDPISEHNRLYWYRQTLGQGPEFLTYFQNEAQLEKSRLLSDRFSAERPKGSFSTLEIQRTEQGDSAMYLCASSLGGNRVETQYFGPGTRLLVL.

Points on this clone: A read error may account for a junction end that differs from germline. CDR3 protein: CASTQGQLSGDTIYF. CDR3 DNA: TGTGCCAGCACCCAGGGACAATTGTCTGGAGACACCATATATTTT. V gene TRBV7-9 combines with J gene TRBJ1-3; maybe TRBD1 (6 bases). From germline, CDR1 is SEHNR and CDR2 FQNEAQ (reference sequence). The CDR3 sequence is 15 residues long.

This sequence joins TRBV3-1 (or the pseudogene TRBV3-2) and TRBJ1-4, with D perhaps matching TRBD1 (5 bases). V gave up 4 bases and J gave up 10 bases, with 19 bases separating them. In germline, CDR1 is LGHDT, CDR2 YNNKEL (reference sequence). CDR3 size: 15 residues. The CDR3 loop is CASSPTQGGVGKLFF. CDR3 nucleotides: TGTGCCAGCAGCCCGACCCAGGGAGGGGTTGGAAAACTGTTTTTT.

CDR3 loop: CATSDFGGMEAFF. The CDR3 DNA follows: TGTGCCACCAGTGATTTTGGGGGCATGGAAGCTTTCTTT. V is TRBV24-1 and J is TRBJ1-1; TRBD1 is a possible D gene (6 bases). Germline assignment: CDR1 KGHDR and CDR2 SFDVKD. V was trimmed by 1 base and J by 8 bases, leaving 10 bases between them. The length of the CDR3 is 13 residues.

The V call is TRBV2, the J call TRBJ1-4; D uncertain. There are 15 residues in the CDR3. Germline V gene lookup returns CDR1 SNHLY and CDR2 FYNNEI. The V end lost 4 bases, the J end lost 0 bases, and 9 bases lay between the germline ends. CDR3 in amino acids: CASSARLTTNEKLFF. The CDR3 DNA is TGTGCCAGCAGTGCCCGACTTACAACTAATGAAAAACTGTTTTTT.

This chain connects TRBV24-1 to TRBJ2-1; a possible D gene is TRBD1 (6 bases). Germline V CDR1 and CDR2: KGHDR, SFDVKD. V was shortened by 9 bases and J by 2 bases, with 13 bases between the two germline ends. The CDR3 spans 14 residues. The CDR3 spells CATGIAGAYNEQFF. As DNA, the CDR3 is TGTGCCACCGGGATCGCAGGGGCCTACAATGAGCAGTTCTTC.

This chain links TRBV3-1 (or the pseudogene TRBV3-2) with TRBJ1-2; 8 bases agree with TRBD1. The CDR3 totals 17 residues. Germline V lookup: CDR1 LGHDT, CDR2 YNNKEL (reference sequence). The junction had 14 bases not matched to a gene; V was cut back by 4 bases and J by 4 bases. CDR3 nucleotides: TGTGCCAGCAGCCTACACACCACAGGGGGGGGCGGCTATGGCTACACCTTC. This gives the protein CASSLHTTGGGGYGYTF.